This record looks at one T cell receptor beta chain sequence and its context. CDR3 length equals 15 residues. With 0 bases removed from V and 0 bases from J, the gap between germline ends came to 8 bases. Germline V gene lookup returns CDR1 SGHDN and CDR2 FVKESK. These data belong to a study of blood T cell repertoires in COVID-19. Study-wide background: T cells, B-cell-depleted T cells, or PBMCs provided the cDNA or gDNA that served as material.

This table comes from immunoSEQ multiplex PCR, and its TCRdb copy is limited to in-frame clones, with some not included. The sample has approximately 150,000 clones, about 85% seen once; the top ten hold about 5.8%. The chain couples TRBV14 to TRBJ1-1; maybe TRBD1 (6 bases). The source is a woman between 45 and 60 years old with COVID-19, enrolled during active disease. What was sequenced was peripheral blood. The CDR3 loop is CASSQEWTVNTEAFF. The CDR3 nucleotides read TGTGCCAGCAGCCAAGAATGGACAGTGAACACTGAAGCTTTCTTT.